This T cell receptor beta chain is from a study of tissue T cells after allogeneic stem cell transplantation. Study observations and caveats: Anatomically similar tissues had similar TCR repertoires within each patient. Some tissue clones might be persisting host cells; their alloreactivity or antigen specificity was not determined. The patient cohort was small and clinically heterogeneous, with limited sampling depth. In patients and mice, blood and spleen missed much of tissue repertoire.

Per germline, CDR1 LGHNA and CDR2 YSYQKL. There are 15 residues in the CDR3. Concerning this clone: The antigen is not known. Compared with germline, one end of the junction differs, possibly owing to a read error. Genes here carry mouse names. The missing CDR3 end, 1 residue past where the read stops, is filled in from the germline J gene.

The method was immunoSEQ multiplex PCR; TCRdb's version includes in-frame clones alone and lacks a portion of them. The table has more than 4,500 clones, 45% seen once. Time point: mouse harvest day 14 after allogeneic transplant. Each mouse received 10^7 T-cell-depleted marrow cells plus 10^6 splenic CD5+ T cells by tail vein. Sequencing was performed on gut tissue. The gene calls are TRBV2 and TRBJ2-5; 10 bases map to TRBD2. The sequence came from a female BALB/c mouse given C57BL/6 T cells with graft-versus-host disease after an allogeneic hematopoietic cell transplant. The part of the CDR3 DNA that was read is TGTGCCAGCAGCCAAGATCTGGGGGGGCAAGGCACCCAGTAC. As protein: CASSQDLGGQGTQY. The whole CDR3 protein is CASSQDLGGQGTQYF.